This T cell receptor (beta chain) comes out of a study of OX40 agonist ivuxolimab in advanced cancers. Clones were read by immunoSEQ multiplex PCR, and TCRdb kept only the in-frame ones, dropping some. This sample has about 60,000 clones, with about 83% found just once. The CDR3 contains 17 residues. Per germline, CDR1 MNHNS and CDR2 SASEGT. J was trimmed by 1 base and V by 2 bases; bases with no gene match: 7. The sample in question was CD4+ or CD8+ T cells sorted from blood, obtained in a trial of the OX40 agonist ivuxolimab. The TCR sequence derives from an adult with an advanced solid tumor such as melanoma, head and neck, liver or kidney cancer. V gene TRBV6-1 combines with J gene TRBJ1-5; 8 bases match TRBD1. CDR3 sequence reads: CASSEQGALRSNQPQHF. CDR3 coding DNA: TGTGCCAGCAGTGAACAGGGGGCACTGAGAAGCAATCAGCCCCAGCATTTT.